This TCR delta chain was profiled in a study of human gamma delta and Vdelta1 T cells. Notes on this clone: Its antigen is still unknown.

With 2 bases clipped from V and 2 bases from J, the junction kept 20 bases outside the gene matches. CDR3 length equals 22 residues. CDR1 is TSWWSYY, CDR2 QGS, per germline. TCRdb fed the PCR reads to CATT. The sample carries approximately 7,000 delta-chain clones, approximately 41% recorded once. The specimen sequenced was Vdelta1 gamma-delta T cells from blood grown in culture (DOT cells). The rearrangement links TRDV1 to TRDJ1, with 13 bases identical to TRDD3. The TCR sequence derives from a human donor in good health. Written as DNA, the CDR3 is TGTGCTCTTGGGGAATATCCGTCGGAAGGAACTGGGGGATACGCCATAACCGATAAACTCATCTTT. It yields the protein CALGEYPSEGTGGYAITDKLIF.